This TCR beta chain was retrieved from a study of T cell changes during pregnancy in multiple sclerosis. The CDR3 sequence is 15 residues long. CDR1 SGHRS and CDR2 YFSETQ come from the germline V gene. V was cut by 0 bases and J by 5 bases, with 12 bases left in between. TCRdb keeps only in-frame clones here, not all; method: immunoSEQ multiplex PCR. The profile shows about 72,000 clones, roughly 91% of them singletons. This receptor was taken from a female donor in good health, enrolled as a control in a pregnancy study. The rearrangement uses TRBV5-1 and TRBJ2-1, with D possibly TRBD2 on 5 matching bases. The sequences come from peripheral blood, collected in the third trimester of pregnancy. This CDR3 is CASSLAGNPNNEQFF. The CDR3 DNA reads TGCGCCAGCAGCTTGGCGGGAAACCCCAACAATGAGCAGTTCTTC. The full variable domain, its missing parts supplied by reference TRBV5-1 and TRBJ2-1, is KAGVTQTPRYLIKTRGQQVTLSCSPISGHRSVSWYQQTPGQGLQFLFEYFSETQRNKGNFPGRFSGRQFSNSRSEMNVSTLELGDSALYLCASSLAGNPNNEQFFGPGTRLTVL.